Sequencing of this T cell receptor (beta chain) was carried out in a study of blood T cells in healthy people across ages. Through a sample-barcoded 5' primer and a J-beta primer mix, a second PCR was run for roughly 6 to 11 cycles. TCRdb independently ran MiXCR on the 5' RACE reads; one entry per CDR3 protein. Among approximately 690,000 distinct CDR3 sequences listed, over 40% were seen once. Germline assignment: CDR1 DFQATT and CDR2 SNEGSKA (reference sequence). Trimming cost V 3 bases and J 2 bases, with 19 bases left between them. The length of the CDR3 is 16 residues. The V gene is TRBV20-1, the J gene TRBJ2-5, with D perhaps matching TRBD1 or TRBD2 (8 bases each). The sequencing sample was made of blood. The sequence derives from a man aged 80 or over in good health. CDR3 residues: CSARRQGQRGQETQYF. DNA of the CDR3: TGCAGTGCTAGGAGACAGGGGCAGCGGGGGCAAGAGACCCAGTACTTC.